Listed below are T cell receptor beta chains from one sample, sequenced in a study of regulatory T cells in long-lasting Graves disease. A single record per CDR3 protein comes from TCRdb applying MiXCR to the multiplex PCR reads. The repertoire has hundreds of thousands of distinct CDR3 sequences, roughly a sixth of them found once; the top ten carry around 27%. The same sample was also studied in work on T cells in Graves' hyperthyroidism and ophthalmopathy.

This sample comprised peripheral blood mononuclear cells (PBMCs), obtained at new diagnosis, from a patient treated with antithyroid drugs. The receptors shown here come from a man in his forties or fifties with Graves disease. Each CDR3 is given with its conserved first and last residue. A D gene is named only where the DNA matches it firmly. Clone size is stated in some rows and not others, as once, few, many or a class when expanded.

V gene: TRBV30
clone size: many
J gene: TRBJ1-2
D gene: NA
CDR3 DNA: TGTGCCTGGAGTGGCTTTAACGGGGCCACTAACTATGGCTACACCTTC
CDR3 protein: CAWSGFNGATNYGYTF

V gene: TRBV6-2/TRBV6-3
clone size: NA
J gene: TRBJ2-7
D gene: TRBD1
CDR3 DNA: TGTGCCAGCAGTTACTCATGGGACAGGATCAACGAGCAGTACTTC
CDR3 protein: CASSYSWDRINEQYF

V gene: TRBV7-8
clone size: many
J gene: TRBJ2-1
D gene: TRBD1
CDR3 DNA: TGTGCCAGCAGCGTTGACCCGGGACAGGGGTACAATGAGCAGTTCTTC
CDR3 protein: CASSVDPGQGYNEQFF

V gene: TRBV6-2/TRBV6-3
clone size: NA
J gene: TRBJ2-3
D gene: TRBD2
CDR3 DNA: TGTGCCAGCCGAATTGCGGGGGGGGTCGTGACAGATACGCAGTATTTT
CDR3 protein: CASRIAGGVVTDTQYF

V gene: TRBV6-2/TRBV6-3
clone size: NA
J gene: TRBJ1-6
D gene: NA
CDR3 DNA: TGTGCCAGCAGTTACTCCTATAATTCACCCCTCCACTTT
CDR3 protein: CASSYSYNSPLHF

V gene: TRBV7-9
clone size: few
J gene: TRBJ2-3
D gene: NA
CDR3 DNA: TGTGCCAGCAGCTTAGCAGGGCGGGGACGCACAGATACGCAGTATTTT
CDR3 protein: CASSLAGRGRTDTQYF

V gene: TRBV7-3
clone size: many
J gene: TRBJ1-1
D gene: TRBD1
CDR3 DNA: TGTGCCAGCAGCTTACTCGGGACAGCCTCTGAAGCTTTCTTT
CDR3 protein: CASSLLGTASEAFF

V gene: TRBV11-1
clone size: many
J gene: TRBJ2-7
D gene: TRBD1
CDR3 DNA: TGTGCCAGCAGCCTTGGACAGGGTGAGCAGTACTTC
CDR3 protein: CASSLGQGEQYF

V gene: TRBV28
clone size: many
J gene: TRBJ2-3
D gene: TRBD2
CDR3 DNA: TGTGCCAGCAGTAGCGGGGGCGGGGCAGATACGCAGTATTTT
CDR3 protein: CASSSGGGADTQYF

V gene: TRBV5-1
clone size: many
J gene: TRBJ2-7
D gene: NA
CDR3 DNA: TGCGCCAGCAGCTTGGCCGAGGGGGGGCGCGAGCAGTACTTC
CDR3 protein: CASSLAEGGREQYF

V gene: TRBV6-1
clone size: many
J gene: TRBJ1-2
D gene: NA
CDR3 DNA: TGTGCCAGCAGTGAAGGGAGGACTAACAACTATGGCTACACCTTC
CDR3 protein: CASSEGRTNNYGYTF

V gene: TRBV4-3
clone size: many
J gene: TRBJ1-1
D gene: NA
CDR3 DNA: TGCGCCAGCAGCCAAGGGAAAGGGTCCATGAACACTGAAGCTTTCTTT
CDR3 protein: CASSQGKGSMNTEAFF

V gene: TRBV2
clone size: many
J gene: TRBJ1-3
D gene: NA
CDR3 DNA: TGTGCCAGCAGTGGAACAGGATTTACTGGAAACACCATATATTTT
CDR3 protein: CASSGTGFTGNTIYF

V gene: TRBV20-1
clone size: many
J gene: TRBJ2-7
D gene: NA
CDR3 DNA: TGCAGTGCTAGGGGATTCATGCGGGGAGATTCCTACGAGCAGTACTTC
CDR3 protein: CSARGFMRGDSYEQYF

V gene: TRBV5-1
clone size: many
J gene: TRBJ2-1
D gene: NA
CDR3 DNA: TGCGCCAGCAGCTCCGCCCGGGGCGGAGGGAGAGCCCAACCCTACAATGAGCAGTTCTTC
CDR3 protein: CASSSARGGGRAQPYNEQFF

V gene: TRBV20-1
clone size: few
J gene: TRBJ1-4
D gene: NA
CDR3 DNA: TGCAGTGCTAGAGATCGGACCGCAACTAATGAAAAACTGTTTTTT
CDR3 protein: CSARDRTATNEKLFF

V gene: TRBV6-1
clone size: many
J gene: TRBJ2-4
D gene: TRBD1
CDR3 DNA: TGTGCCAGCAGAACGGTCCACAGGGGGCGCGAAGCCAAAAACATTCAGTACTTC
CDR3 protein: CASRTVHRGREAKNIQYF

V gene: TRBV18
clone size: NA
J gene: TRBJ1-4
D gene: NA
CDR3 DNA: TGTGCCAGCTCACCTCCGGGACACTCCAATGAAAAACTGTTTTTT
CDR3 protein: CASSPPGHSNEKLFF

V gene: TRBV4-2
clone size: few
J gene: TRBJ1-1
D gene: NA
CDR3 DNA: TGTGCCAGCAGCCAAGATAGGGAGTTCACTGAAGCTTTCTTT
CDR3 protein: CASSQDREFTEAFF

V gene: TRBV28
clone size: NA
J gene: TRBJ2-7
D gene: NA
CDR3 DNA: TGTGCCAGCAGTGAAGTCTCAGGGACGCCCTACGAGCAGTACTTC
CDR3 protein: CASSEVSGTPYEQYF

V gene: TRBV25-1
clone size: few
J gene: TRBJ1-5
D gene: NA
CDR3 DNA: TGTGCCACTTCACCCGGGACATATGAGAATCAGCCCCAGCATTTT
CDR3 protein: CATSPGTYENQPQHF

V gene: TRBV25-1
clone size: few
J gene: TRBJ1-1
D gene: TRBD1
CDR3 DNA: TGTGCCAGTAATATGGACAGGGGCAACACTGAAGCTTTCTTT
CDR3 protein: CASNMDRGNTEAFF

V gene: TRBV10-3
clone size: few
J gene: TRBJ2-5
D gene: TRBD2
CDR3 DNA: TGTGCCATCAGCACCGGGGGGGCCCGAGAGACCCAGTACTTC
CDR3 protein: CAISTGGARETQYF